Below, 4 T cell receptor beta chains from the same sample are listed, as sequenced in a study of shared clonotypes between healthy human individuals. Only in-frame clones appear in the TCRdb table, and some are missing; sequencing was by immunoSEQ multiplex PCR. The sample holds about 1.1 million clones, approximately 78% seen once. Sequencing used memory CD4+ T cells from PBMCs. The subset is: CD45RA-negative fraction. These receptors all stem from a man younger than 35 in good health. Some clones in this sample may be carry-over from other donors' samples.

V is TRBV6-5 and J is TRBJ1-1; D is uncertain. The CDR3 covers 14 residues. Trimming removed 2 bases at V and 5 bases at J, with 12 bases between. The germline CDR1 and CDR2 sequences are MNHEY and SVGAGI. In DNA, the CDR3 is TGTGCCAGCAGTTACCATATAGGGAGTACTGAAGCTTTCTTT. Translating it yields CASSYHIGSTEAFF.

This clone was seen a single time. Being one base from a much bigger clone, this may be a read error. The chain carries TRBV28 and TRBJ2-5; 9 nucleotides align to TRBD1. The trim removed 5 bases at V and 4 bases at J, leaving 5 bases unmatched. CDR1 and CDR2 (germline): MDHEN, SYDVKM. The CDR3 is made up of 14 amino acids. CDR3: CASSPGTGPETQYF. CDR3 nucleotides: TGTGCCAGCAGTCCCGGGACAGGGCCAGAGACCCAGTACTTC.

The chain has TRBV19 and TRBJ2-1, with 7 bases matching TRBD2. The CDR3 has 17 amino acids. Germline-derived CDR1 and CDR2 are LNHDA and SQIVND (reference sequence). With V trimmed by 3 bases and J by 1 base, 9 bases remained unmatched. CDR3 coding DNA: TGTGCCAGTAGTATGGTGGGAGGGATCCTTTCCTACAATGAGCAGTTCTTC. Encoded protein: CASSMVGGILSYNEQFF.

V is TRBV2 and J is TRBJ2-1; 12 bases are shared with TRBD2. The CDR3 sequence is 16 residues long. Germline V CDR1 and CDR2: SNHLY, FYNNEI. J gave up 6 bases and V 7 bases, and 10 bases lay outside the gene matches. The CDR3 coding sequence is TGTGCCAGCACTATACTAGCGGGAGGCCGTAGCAATGAGCAGTTCTTC. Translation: CASTILAGGRSNEQFF.